The rows below give T cell receptor beta chains drawn from one sample of a study of T cell clonotyping in hematopoietic cell transplantation. Clones were sequenced by immunoSEQ multiplex PCR, and TCRdb holds only the in-frame ones, with some missing. The sample lists several thousand clones, nearly 99% occurring once. The input for sequencing was PBMCs, taken 30 days after allogeneic stem cell transplant. The receptors were gathered from a male patient aged 60 to 75 who had an allogeneic stem cell transplant from a related donor, so the T cells may come from the graft donor. Some clones in this sample may be carry-over from other donors' samples. The CDR3 runs from the conserved cysteine through the conserved F or W. D genes are given only for firm matches. Expanded clones are given a class, and other clones once, few, many or no size at all.

J gene: TRBJ1-3; D gene: -; CDR3 length: 15; clone size: -; V gene: TRBV13; CDR3 DNA: TGTGCCAGCAGCTTAGGCAGGATTTCTGGAAACACCATATATTTT; CDR3 protein: CASSLGRISGNTIYF
J gene: TRBJ1-3; D gene: -; CDR3 length: 13; clone size: -; V gene: TRBV29-1; CDR3 DNA: TGCAGCGTTGAAGGGAGCTCTGGAAACACCATATATTTT; CDR3 protein: CSVEGSSGNTIYF
J gene: TRBJ1-5; D gene: TRBD1; CDR3 length: 13; clone size: once; V gene: TRBV7-9; CDR3 DNA: TGTGCCAGCAGCTTAAGCGGACAGGGAGACCAGCATTTT; CDR3 protein: CASSLSGQGDQHF
J gene: TRBJ2-1; D gene: -; CDR3 length: 14; clone size: -; V gene: TRBV29-1; CDR3 DNA: TGCAGCGTTGCGGTAGGGGGAAACTACAATGAGCAGTTCTTC; CDR3 protein: CSVAVGGNYNEQFF
J gene: TRBJ1-2; D gene: TRBD1; CDR3 length: 13; clone size: -; V gene: TRBV30; CDR3 DNA: TGTGCCTGCGGGACAGGGCCATACTATGGCTACACCTTC; CDR3 protein: CACGTGPYYGYTF
J gene: TRBJ1-4; D gene: -; CDR3 length: 14; clone size: -; V gene: TRBV19; CDR3 DNA: TGTGCCAGTAGTCCGGGCAGAGCTAATGAAAAACTGTTTTTT; CDR3 protein: CASSPGRANEKLFF
J gene: TRBJ1-2; D gene: -; CDR3 length: 12; clone size: -; V gene: TRBV4-3; CDR3 DNA: TGCGCCAGCAGCCGTGCCGGCTATGGCTACACCTTC; CDR3 protein: CASSRAGYGYTF
J gene: TRBJ2-5; D gene: -; CDR3 length: 14; clone size: -; V gene: TRBV7-3; CDR3 DNA: TGTGCCAGCAGCTTCTTGGGGGCAGAGGAGACCCAGTACTTC; CDR3 protein: CASSFLGAEETQYF
J gene: TRBJ2-5; D gene: -; CDR3 length: 14; clone size: -; V gene: TRBV11-2; CDR3 DNA: TGTGCCAGCAGCTTAGCCGCAGGTCCAGAGACCCAGTACTTC; CDR3 protein: CASSLAAGPETQYF
J gene: TRBJ1-5; D gene: -; CDR3 length: 16; clone size: -; V gene: TRBV5-6; CDR3 DNA: TGTGCCAGCAGCTCCCGTCAGGGGCGGATAAATCAGCCCCAGCATTTT; CDR3 protein: CASSSRQGRINQPQHF
J gene: TRBJ2-5; D gene: TRBD1; CDR3 length: 16; clone size: -; V gene: TRBV18; CDR3 DNA: TGTGCCAGCTCACCAGGGACAGGGGGATCTGGGGAGACCCAGTACTTC; CDR3 protein: CASSPGTGGSGETQYF
J gene: TRBJ1-3; D gene: -; CDR3 length: 14; clone size: -; V gene: TRBV19; CDR3 DNA: TGTGCCAGTAGCGAACCTGCAGCTGGAAACACCATATATTTT; CDR3 protein: CASSEPAAGNTIYF
J gene: TRBJ1-2; D gene: -; CDR3 length: 13; clone size: -; V gene: TRBV6-5; CDR3 DNA: TGTGCCAGCAGCAGGAAAGCGGGAAATGGCTACACCTTC; CDR3 protein: CASSRKAGNGYTF
J gene: TRBJ2-7; D gene: -; CDR3 length: 14; clone size: -; V gene: TRBV11-3; CDR3 DNA: TGTGCCAGCAGCTTAATGTCAGGGGGGTACGAGCAGTACTTC; CDR3 protein: CASSLMSGGYEQYF
J gene: TRBJ2-7; D gene: TRBD2; CDR3 length: 15; clone size: -; V gene: TRBV30; CDR3 DNA: TGTGCCTGGAGTTTACAAACGGGGGGGGCCTACGAGCAGTACTTC; CDR3 protein: CAWSLQTGGAYEQYF
J gene: TRBJ1-2; D gene: -; CDR3 length: 16; clone size: -; V gene: TRBV28; CDR3 DNA: TGTGCCAGCAGTGTGACAGAGCCCCTAGTAGCGTATGGCTACACCTTC; CDR3 protein: CASSVTEPLVAYGYTF
J gene: TRBJ2-5; D gene: -; CDR3 length: 14; clone size: -; V gene: TRBV4-2; CDR3 DNA: TGTGCCAGCAGCCAAGCAGGGTACCAAGAGACCCAGTACTTC; CDR3 protein: CASSQAGYQETQYF
J gene: TRBJ2-7; D gene: TRBD2; CDR3 length: 14; clone size: -; V gene: TRBV30; CDR3 DNA: TGTGCCTGGAGAATAGCGGGGGGGTCCTACGAGCAGTACTTC; CDR3 protein: CAWRIAGGSYEQYF
J gene: TRBJ2-1; D gene: -; CDR3 length: 14; clone size: -; V gene: TRBV5-1; CDR3 DNA: TGCGCCAGCAGCTTGGTGCAGTCCTACAATGAGCAGTTCTTC; CDR3 protein: CASSLVQSYNEQFF
J gene: TRBJ2-7; D gene: TRBD2; CDR3 length: 16; clone size: -; V gene: TRBV7-6; CDR3 DNA: TGTGCCAGCAGCGCGGTGGGAGCGGGGCCCCGGTGGGAGCAGTACTTC; CDR3 protein: CASSAVGAGPRWEQYF
J gene: TRBJ1-2; D gene: -; CDR3 length: 13; clone size: -; V gene: TRBV5-1; CDR3 DNA: TGCGCCAGCAGCTTGGATAGGCTCTATGGCTACACCTTC; CDR3 protein: CASSLDRLYGYTF
J gene: TRBJ2-7; D gene: -; CDR3 length: 15; clone size: -; V gene: TRBV6-5; CDR3 DNA: TGTGCCAGCAGTTACTCCGAAGGGAGCTCCTACGAGCAGTACTTC; CDR3 protein: CASSYSEGSSYEQYF
J gene: TRBJ1-2; D gene: -; CDR3 length: 13; clone size: -; V gene: TRBV7-2; CDR3 DNA: TGTGCCAGCAGCCCTAGGGTTCTGGATGGCTACACCTTC; CDR3 protein: CASSPRVLDGYTF
J gene: TRBJ2-3; D gene: TRBD2; CDR3 length: 15; clone size: -; V gene: TRBV5-6; CDR3 DNA: TGTGCCAGCAGCGGCGGGGGGGCGGGGATAGATACGCAGTATTTT; CDR3 protein: CASSGGGAGIDTQYF
J gene: TRBJ1-2; D gene: TRBD1; CDR3 length: 16; clone size: -; V gene: TRBV11-2; CDR3 DNA: TGTGCCAGCAGCCCATGGGGACAGGGGATTAACTATGGCTACACCTTC; CDR3 protein: CASSPWGQGINYGYTF
J gene: TRBJ1-1; D gene: -; CDR3 length: 14; clone size: -; V gene: TRBV9; CDR3 DNA: TGTGCCAGCAGCAGATCCGGGGGTAACACTGAAGCTTTCTTT; CDR3 protein: CASSRSGGNTEAFF
J gene: TRBJ2-2; D gene: -; CDR3 length: 12; clone size: -; V gene: TRBV28; CDR3 DNA: TGTGCCAGCAGTCGCAACACCGGGGAGCTGTTTTTT; CDR3 protein: CASSRNTGELFF
J gene: TRBJ2-7; D gene: TRBD1; CDR3 length: 14; clone size: -; V gene: TRBV2; CDR3 DNA: TGTGCCAGCAGGGAACCGACAGGGCCCTACGAGCAGTACTTC; CDR3 protein: CASREPTGPYEQYF